This T cell receptor (beta chain) was found in a study of T cell changes during pregnancy in multiple sclerosis. The CDR3 runs to 18 residues. Unmatched junction bases numbered 13, after V lost 6 bases and J lost 2 bases. CDR1 and CDR2 from the germline V gene are SEHNR and FQNEAQ (reference sequence). TCRdb's copy holds only in-frame clones and misses some; the assay was immunoSEQ multiplex PCR. The sample yields around 10,000 clones, about 83% seen once. The sample holds one count of this clone. The gene calls are TRBV7-9 and TRBJ2-2; TRBD2 matches at 9 bases. Sequencing was performed on CD8+ T cells from peripheral blood mononuclear cells, taken in the third trimester of pregnancy. The sequence was collected from a female donor in good health, enrolled as a control in a pregnancy study. CDR3 sequence (DNA): TGTGCCAGCAGAAGGGCTAGCGGGGCGAAAGTAAACACCGGGGAGCTGTTTTTT. Amino acids: CASRRASGAKVNTGELFF.